In its sample, the clone carrying this T cell receptor (beta chain) was seen many times. CDR1 is DFQATT, CDR2 SNEGSKA, per germline (reference sequence). The CDR3 has 15 residues. The V segment lost 7 bases and the J segment 1 base; nucleotides outside the gene matches: 8. This entry comes from a study of Graves' ophthalmopathy and Graves' hyperthyroidism. Amplification from RNA transcripts yielded the TCR beta CDR3 regions. In the first round, RT-PCR was carried out with HTBI primers, and a multiplex PCR formed the second round. TCRdb recomputed calls from the multiplex PCR reads with MiXCR, one row per CDR3 protein. The top ten hold 9.8% of the sample, which has fewer than 600,000 distinct CDR3 sequences, around 14% seen once.

The specimen was blood. The sequence derives from a young woman with Graves' ophthalmopathy. This chain links TRBV20-1 with TRBJ2-7; 12 bases match TRBD2. CDR3 residues: CSVSGLAGKSYEQYF. CDR3 sequence (DNA): TGCAGTGTTTCTGGACTAGCGGGGAAGTCCTACGAGCAGTACTTC.